This record looks at one TCR beta chain sequence and its context. The CDR3 totals 12 residues. Germline CDR1 is SQVTM and CDR2 is ANQGSEA. Between the trimmed V and J ends, which lost 0 bases and 10 bases, there was a span of 9 bases. This sample stems from a study of shared clonotypes between healthy human individuals. Assay: immunoSEQ multiplex PCR; the TCRdb copy retains only in-frame clones and omits some. The repertoire holds roughly 2 million clones, roughly 94% seen once, with about 1.1% in the top ten. Cells designated naive CD8 were CD45RO-negative and were positively selected for CCR7, with terminally differentiated effector memory CD45RA+ cells excluded.

V is TRBV29-1 and J is TRBJ2-2; no firm D call. Sequenced material: naive CD8+ T cells sorted from blood. This TCR was sampled from a man in his late teens or twenties in good health. The CDR3 region has the DNA TGCAGCGTTGAAGATGGGTTATCGGAGCTGTTTTTT. It codes for CSVEDGLSELFF.